The sequence of this T cell receptor (beta chain) was determined in a study of T cell changes during pregnancy in multiple sclerosis. The data were produced by immunoSEQ multiplex PCR, yet TCRdb's version contains in-frame clones alone and is incomplete. The sample shows about 28,000 clones, about 92% of them seen only once. The source was peripheral blood, collected in the first trimester of pregnancy. The TCR comes from a female donor in good health, enrolled as a control in a pregnancy study.

The CDR3 region is CATGTGPEQFF. The CDR3 DNA reads TGTGCCACAGGGACAGGGCCTGAGCAGTTCTTC. J is TRBJ2-1 and V is TRBV2; TRBD1 aligns across 9 bases. The CDR3 consists of 11 residues. Germline lookup yields CDR1 SNHLY and CDR2 FYNNEI. With 10 bases clipped from V and 9 bases from J, the junction kept 4 bases outside the gene matches.